Described below is a single T cell receptor beta chain sequence and its context. What it binds is not known. The use of a sample-barcoded 5' primer and a J-beta primer mix characterized a second PCR of roughly 7 to 11 cycles. TCRdb called the 5' RACE reads again in MiXCR, with one record for every CDR3 protein. The data hold some 710,000 distinct CDR3 sequences, with around 45% observed a single time. The entry originates in a study of blood T cells in healthy people across ages. Study-wide findings and caveats: Diversity estimates drawn from one million T cells were deemed underestimates.

This CDR3 is 16 amino acids long. V was clipped by 5 bases and J by 2 bases; unmatched bases: 11. CDR1 and CDR2 (germline): MNHEY, SVGEGT. The receptor was derived from a man older than 75 in good health. Sequenced material: blood. The genes are TRBV6-2 or TRBV6-3 and TRBJ2-5; 7 bases match TRBD1. In DNA, the CDR3 is TGTGCCAGCAGTATAATATCCGGGACAGCGCAAGAGACCCAGTACTTC. Encoded protein: CASSIISGTAQETQYF.